These 8 T cell receptor beta chains originate from one sample sequenced in a study of blood T cell repertoires in COVID-19. Sequencing was performed with immunoSEQ multiplex PCR; in TCRdb, only in-frame clones are kept and a portion is missing. The sample holds some 190,000 clones; about 78% are singletons and the top ten take roughly 7.8%. Sequencing was done on a sample of peripheral blood. These receptors came from a woman between 45 and 60 years old with active or convalescent COVID-19.

The CDR3 DNA reads as TGTGCCAGCAGCCGGGGGACAGGACTAAGGGAGCTGTTTTTT. This sequence encodes CASSRGTGLRELFF. V and J are TRBV28 and TRBJ2-2; the match to TRBD1 covers 8 bases. The junction had 9 bases not matched to a gene; V was cut back by 6 bases and J by 9 bases. The CDR3 is made up of 14 amino acids. The germline CDR1 and CDR2 sequences are MDHEN and SYDVKM.

This chain connects TRBV7-2 to TRBJ2-6, with TRBD2 identical over 7 bases. This CDR3 has 16 residues. The ends lost 7 bases at V and 0 bases at J; junction bases unmatched: 6. Germline V lookup: CDR1 SGHTA, CDR2 FQGNSA. CDR3: CASKLGGNSGANVLTF. The CDR3 DNA follows: TGTGCCAGCAAGCTGGGAGGGAACTCTGGGGCCAACGTCCTGACTTTC.

This sequence joins TRBV7-3 and TRBJ2-1; 11 bases align to TRBD2. The CDR3 has 16 amino acids. V gave up 5 bases and J gave up 4 bases; unmatched junction bases: 7. Germline CDR1 is SGHTA and CDR2 is FQGTGA. The chain's CDR3 is CASSALAGGTYNEQFF. The CDR3 DNA reads TGTGCCAGCAGCGCCCTAGCGGGAGGCACTTACAATGAGCAGTTCTTC.

This clone was found a few times. The chain is built from TRBV6-5 and TRBJ2-7; D is uncertain. Germline V gene data show CDR1 as MNHEY and CDR2 as SVGAGI. The CDR3 is made up of 11 amino acids. Trimming cost V 2 bases and J 3 bases, with 2 bases left between them. The CDR3 DNA is TGTGCCAGCAGTTACCTCTACGAGCAGTACTTC. It is translated as CASSYLYEQYF.

V usage is TRBV7-2 and J usage is TRBJ1-4; maybe TRBD1 (5 bases). The V end lost 1 base, the J end lost 8 bases, and 14 bases lay between the germline ends. CDR1 is SGHTA and CDR2 is FQGNSA in the germline V gene. The CDR3 runs to 15 residues. CDR3 sequence: CASSLGQGGREKLFF. The CDR3 region has the DNA TGTGCCAGCAGCTTAGGGCAGGGAGGAAGGGAAAAACTGTTTTTT.

The chain uses TRBV6-1 and TRBJ2-7; tentative D call: TRBD1 (6 bases). Looked up from germline, CDR1 is MNHNS and CDR2 is SASEGT. The CDR3 totals 16 residues. V lost 4 bases and J lost 5, with 21 bases in between. In nucleotides, the CDR3 is TGTGCCAGCAGTGCTCACACAGGGAAAGGGGGTCACGAGCAGTACTTC. Translation: CASSAHTGKGGHEQYF.

The chain is built from TRBV6-2 or TRBV6-3 and TRBJ2-7, with unresolved D. The length of the CDR3 is 11 residues. Germline V CDR1 and CDR2: MNHEY, SVGEGT. Trimming stripped 5 bases from V and 2 bases from J, with 4 bases between. CDR3 sequence reads: CASSQTYEQYF. For the CDR3, the DNA is TGTGCCAGCAGTCAAACCTACGAGCAGTACTTC.

This rearrangement joins TRBV7-8 to TRBJ1-4; D is possibly TRBD1 (5 bases). V was clipped by 5 bases and J by 2 bases, with 12 bases between them. Per the germline V gene, CDR1 is SGHVS and CDR2 is FQNEAQ. The CDR3 loop spans 15 amino acids. The CDR3 DNA reads as TGTGCCAGCAGCCCCCTGGGGCCGACTAATGAAAAACTGTTTTTT. Translated: CASSPLGPTNEKLFF.